This paragraph covers one T cell receptor (beta chain) sequence. Its antigen is as yet unknown. No patient had autoimmune disease or received systemic immunosuppression. V trimming: 3 bases; J trimming: 7 bases; junction bases outside the gene matches: 6. The CDR3 sequence is 14 residues long. Germline CDR1 reads SGHRS; CDR2 reads YFSETQ. These data come from a study of OX40 agonist ivuxolimab in advanced cancers. Study details: Prior anti-PD-1, anti-PD-L1 or anti-CTLA-4 therapy was allowed; 40% had some. Study-level results: More expanded clones were seen, on average, in CD8+ T cells than in CD4+. With doses of 0.1 to 3.0 mg/kg, CD4+ and CD8+ blood T cells had undergone clonal expansion by week 6.

The table came from immunoSEQ multiplex PCR; TCRdb's copy has only in-frame clones and leaves some out. The sample yields nearly 55,000 clones, roughly 91% seen once. The sample was CD4+ or CD8+ T cells sorted from blood, taken in a trial of the OX40 agonist ivuxolimab. The chain employs TRBV5-1 and TRBJ1-4; 7 nucleotides agree with TRBD1. This receptor was obtained from an adult with an advanced solid tumor such as melanoma, head and neck, liver or kidney cancer. In nucleotides, the CDR3 is TGCGCCAGCAGCTCCGGGACAGAAGGTGAAAAACTGTTTTTT. It specifies CASSSGTEGEKLFF.